A selection of T cell receptor beta chains follows, all from one sample in a study of cytotoxic CD8 clonotypes in ibrutinib-treated CLL. Only in-frame clones appear in the TCRdb table, and some are missing; sequencing was by immunoSEQ multiplex PCR. Of roughly 110,000 clones listed, about 58% are singletons. Sequencing used PBMCs, obtained after 24 months of ibrutinib treatment. These receptors all stem from a human donor with chronic lymphocytic leukemia. The CDR3 runs from the conserved cysteine through the conserved F or W. Clone size appears in some rows only: once, few, many, or a class for an expanded clone.

J gene: TRBJ2-1; clone size: NA; V gene: TRBV9; CDR3 protein: CASSVRDNEQFF
J gene: TRBJ2-5; clone size: many; V gene: TRBV27; CDR3 protein: CARTTGQETQYF
J gene: TRBJ2-3; clone size: NA; V gene: TRBV20-1; CDR3 protein: CSAQGLGTQYF
J gene: TRBJ2-2; clone size: NA; V gene: TRBV6-1; CDR3 protein: CATLGDLNTGELFF
J gene: TRBJ2-7; clone size: few; V gene: TRBV6-5; CDR3 protein: CASRLNRDSAYEQYF
J gene: TRBJ2-5; clone size: NA; V gene: TRBV4-2; CDR3 protein: CASSQEVWETQYF
J gene: TRBJ2-7; clone size: NA; V gene: TRBV7-8; CDR3 protein: CASSLERLYEQYF
J gene: TRBJ1-2; clone size: NA; V gene: TRBV29-1; CDR3 protein: CSVQGNYGYTF
J gene: TRBJ2-1; clone size: many; V gene: TRBV5-1; CDR3 protein: CASSLSLAGYNEQFF
J gene: TRBJ2-7; clone size: NA; V gene: TRBV19; CDR3 protein: CASSIIRPFISEKYEQYF
J gene: TRBJ2-1; clone size: NA; V gene: TRBV6-5; CDR3 protein: CASSTQSRGDNEQFF
J gene: TRBJ1-1; clone size: NA; V gene: TRBV30; CDR3 protein: CAWSVRMDRKNTEAFF
J gene: TRBJ2-5; clone size: NA; V gene: TRBV18; CDR3 protein: CASSPSGQAQETQYF
J gene: TRBJ2-7; clone size: NA; V gene: TRBV7-9; CDR3 protein: CASSLNGPAEQYF
J gene: TRBJ2-7; clone size: NA; V gene: TRBV7-3; CDR3 protein: CASSPRGGEYF
J gene: TRBJ2-7; clone size: few; V gene: TRBV5-4; CDR3 protein: CASRTSGGAHEQYF
J gene: TRBJ2-7; clone size: many; V gene: TRBV7-3; CDR3 protein: CASSSLHEQYF
J gene: TRBJ2-7; clone size: NA; V gene: TRBV5-5; CDR3 protein: CASSVGGASYEQYF
J gene: TRBJ1-2; clone size: NA; V gene: TRBV6-6; CDR3 protein: CASSPLGTGEGYTF
J gene: TRBJ2-3; clone size: NA; V gene: TRBV9; CDR3 protein: CASSVAGGRTDTQYF
J gene: TRBJ2-7; clone size: NA; V gene: TRBV27; CDR3 protein: CASRRQADGSYEQYF
J gene: TRBJ1-1; clone size: NA; V gene: TRBV9; CDR3 protein: CASSVEQNTEAFF
J gene: TRBJ2-7; clone size: NA; V gene: TRBV10-3; CDR3 protein: CAISRTEYEQYF
J gene: TRBJ2-5; clone size: NA; V gene: TRBV30; CDR3 protein: CAWSEGPAGPYF
J gene: TRBJ1-1; clone size: many; V gene: TRBV5-1; CDR3 protein: CASSDQGGTEAFF
J gene: TRBJ2-7; clone size: NA; V gene: TRBV5-1; CDR3 protein: CASSLERGPTYEQYF
J gene: TRBJ2-2; clone size: once; V gene: TRBV15; CDR3 protein: CATRDGTGVGTGELFF
J gene: TRBJ2-5; clone size: NA; V gene: TRBV7-3; CDR3 protein: CASSLDNQETQYF
J gene: TRBJ1-2; clone size: NA; V gene: TRBV6-5; CDR3 protein: CASSYSSGDADGYTF
J gene: TRBJ1-1; clone size: NA; V gene: TRBV5-6; CDR3 protein: CASSDRGLNTEAFF
J gene: TRBJ2-3; clone size: NA; V gene: TRBV5-6; CDR3 protein: CASSLWGVTDTQYF
J gene: TRBJ1-1; clone size: NA; V gene: TRBV7-6; CDR3 protein: CASSLRQNTEAFF
J gene: TRBJ2-7; clone size: few; V gene: TRBV7-6; CDR3 protein: CASSTTPADSGEQYF
J gene: TRBJ1-2; clone size: NA; V gene: TRBV30; CDR3 protein: CAADRLPYGYTF
J gene: TRBJ1-3; clone size: few; V gene: TRBV18; CDR3 protein: CASSRTGAALDSGNTIYF
J gene: TRBJ2-3; clone size: few; V gene: TRBV7-3; CDR3 protein: CASSPEGRDTQYF
J gene: TRBJ1-6; clone size: NA; V gene: TRBV19; CDR3 protein: CASRDRENSPLHF
J gene: TRBJ1-5; clone size: few; V gene: TRBV6-1; CDR3 protein: CASSGRTGNSNQPQHF
J gene: TRBJ1-4; clone size: NA; V gene: TRBV29-1; CDR3 protein: CSVRGEANEKLFF
J gene: TRBJ2-7; clone size: NA; V gene: TRBV30; CDR3 protein: CAWSGAREHEQYF
J gene: TRBJ1-2; clone size: NA; V gene: TRBV30; CDR3 protein: CAWSVIGSPNYGYTF
J gene: TRBJ2-2; clone size: NA; V gene: TRBV6-1; CDR3 protein: CASSEIKGTGVTGELFF
J gene: TRBJ1-1; clone size: NA; V gene: TRBV6-5; CDR3 protein: CASRENRGWNTEAFF
J gene: TRBJ2-2; clone size: NA; V gene: TRBV9; CDR3 protein: CASSEGQVTLPTGELFF
J gene: TRBJ2-6; clone size: NA; V gene: TRBV4-2; CDR3 protein: CASSQEIGAGSRGANVLTF
J gene: TRBJ1-5; clone size: NA; V gene: TRBV19; CDR3 protein: CASSLLVERQPQHF
J gene: TRBJ1-4; clone size: NA; V gene: TRBV6-6; CDR3 protein: CASSYSGVSNEKLFF
J gene: TRBJ2-5; clone size: NA; V gene: TRBV5-6; CDR3 protein: CASSRDSFGETQYF
J gene: TRBJ1-1; clone size: once; V gene: TRBV18; CDR3 protein: CASSPPPGTGTEAFF
J gene: TRBJ2-2; clone size: once; V gene: TRBV11-3; CDR3 protein: CASSFGLDRGRTGELFF
J gene: TRBJ2-5; clone size: NA; V gene: TRBV15; CDR3 protein: CATSHSGGNQETQYF
J gene: TRBJ2-1; clone size: NA; V gene: TRBV11-2; CDR3 protein: CASSQGLAQPRNEQFF